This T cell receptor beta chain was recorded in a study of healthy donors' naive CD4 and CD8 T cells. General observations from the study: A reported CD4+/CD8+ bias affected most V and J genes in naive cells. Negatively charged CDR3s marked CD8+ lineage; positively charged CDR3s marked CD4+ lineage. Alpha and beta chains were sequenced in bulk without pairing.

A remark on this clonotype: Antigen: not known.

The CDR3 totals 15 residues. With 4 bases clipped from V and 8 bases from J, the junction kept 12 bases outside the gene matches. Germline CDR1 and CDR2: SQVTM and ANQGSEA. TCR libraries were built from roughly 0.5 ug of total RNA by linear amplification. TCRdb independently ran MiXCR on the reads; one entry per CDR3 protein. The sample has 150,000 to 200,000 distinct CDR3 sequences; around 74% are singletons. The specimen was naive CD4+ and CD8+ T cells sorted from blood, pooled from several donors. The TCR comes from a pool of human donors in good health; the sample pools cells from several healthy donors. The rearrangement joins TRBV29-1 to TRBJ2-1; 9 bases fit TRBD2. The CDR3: CSVGAGGQDWDEQFF. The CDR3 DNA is TGCAGCGTTGGGGCGGGAGGGCAGGATTGGGATGAGCAGTTCTTC.